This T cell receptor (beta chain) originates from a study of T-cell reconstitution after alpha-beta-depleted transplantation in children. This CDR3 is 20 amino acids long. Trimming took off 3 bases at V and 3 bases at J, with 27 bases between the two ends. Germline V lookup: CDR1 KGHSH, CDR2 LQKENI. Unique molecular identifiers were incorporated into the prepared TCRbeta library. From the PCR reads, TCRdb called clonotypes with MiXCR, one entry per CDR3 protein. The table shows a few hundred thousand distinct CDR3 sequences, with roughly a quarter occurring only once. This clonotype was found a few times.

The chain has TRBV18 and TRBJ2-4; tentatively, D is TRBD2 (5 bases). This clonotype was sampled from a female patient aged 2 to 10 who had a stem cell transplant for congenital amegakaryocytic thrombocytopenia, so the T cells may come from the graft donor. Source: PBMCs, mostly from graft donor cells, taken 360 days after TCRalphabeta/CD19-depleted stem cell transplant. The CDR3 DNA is TGTGCCAGCTCACCTAGGCTAGCCTCCGGAACCCCGGATCTCAAAAACATTCAGTACTTC. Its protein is CASSPRLASGTPDLKNIQYF.